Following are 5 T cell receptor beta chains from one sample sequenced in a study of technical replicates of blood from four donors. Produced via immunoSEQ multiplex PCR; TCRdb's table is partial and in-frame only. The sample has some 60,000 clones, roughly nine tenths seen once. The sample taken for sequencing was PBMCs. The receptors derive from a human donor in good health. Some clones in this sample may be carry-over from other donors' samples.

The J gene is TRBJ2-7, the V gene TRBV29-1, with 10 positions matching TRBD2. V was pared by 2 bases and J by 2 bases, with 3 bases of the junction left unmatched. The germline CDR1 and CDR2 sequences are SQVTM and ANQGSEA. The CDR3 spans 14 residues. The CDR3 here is CSVELAGVPYEQYF. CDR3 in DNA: TGCAGCGTTGAACTAGCGGGAGTTCCCTACGAGCAGTACTTC.

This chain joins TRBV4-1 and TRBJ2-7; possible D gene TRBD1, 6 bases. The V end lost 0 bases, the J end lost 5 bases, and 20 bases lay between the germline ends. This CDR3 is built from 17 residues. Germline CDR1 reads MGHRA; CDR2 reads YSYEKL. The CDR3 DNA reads TGCGCCAGCAGCCAAGACACTTCCTTGGGGGCATCGGACGAGCAGTACTTC. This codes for CASSQDTSLGASDEQYF.

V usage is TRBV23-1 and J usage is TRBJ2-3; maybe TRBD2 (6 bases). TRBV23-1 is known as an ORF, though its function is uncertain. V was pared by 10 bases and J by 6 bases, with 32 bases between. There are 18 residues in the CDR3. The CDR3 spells CANYTKGGEFFSPDTQYF. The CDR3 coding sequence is TGCGCCAACTACACAAAGGGCGGGGAATTCTTTTCACCCGATACGCAGTATTTT.

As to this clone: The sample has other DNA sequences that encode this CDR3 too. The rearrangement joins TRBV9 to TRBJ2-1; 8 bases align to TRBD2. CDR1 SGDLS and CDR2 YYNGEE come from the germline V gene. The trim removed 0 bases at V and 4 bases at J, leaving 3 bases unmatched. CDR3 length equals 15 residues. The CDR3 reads CASSVGGGGYNEQFF. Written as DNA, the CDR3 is TGTGCCAGCAGCGTAGGGGGCGGGGGGTACAATGAGCAGTTCTTC.

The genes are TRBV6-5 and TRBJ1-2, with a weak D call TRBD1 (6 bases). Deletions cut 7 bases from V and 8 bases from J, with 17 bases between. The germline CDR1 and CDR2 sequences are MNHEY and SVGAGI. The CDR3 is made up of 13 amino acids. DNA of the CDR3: TGTGCCAGCACCCCGGGAGGGGGACGCGGCTACACCTTC. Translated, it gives CASTPGGGRGYTF.